This TCR beta chain is drawn from a study of blood T cell repertoires in COVID-19. Across the whole study: The samples span acute and convalescent COVID-19 from the United States, Italy and Spain. The analysed material was cDNA or gDNA that came from T cells, B-cell-depleted T cells, or PBMCs.

Original processing methods: Amplification from reference gene primers served as the basis for estimated nucleated cell counts. Using immunoSEQ multiplex PCR, the repertoire was profiled, and TCRdb retains in-frame clones only, with some absent. D and trimming were read from the DNA, whereas the V and J calls and clone size are those reported in that table. The sample lists about 270,000 clones; over 75% were seen once. V was trimmed by 8 bases and J by 6 bases, leaving 14 bases between them. The CDR3 spans 12 residues. From germline, CDR1 is ENHRY and CDR2 SYGVKD. Only one count was recorded for this clone.

Sequenced: peripheral blood. The chain uses TRBV10-3 and TRBJ2-7, with a tentative D call TRBD2 (6 bases). The sequence was obtained from a human donor in a cohort sampled during active COVID-19. The CDR3 reads CAIGPGVSEQYF. CDR3 DNA sequence: TGTGCCATCGGCCCGGGAGTCAGCGAGCAGTACTTC.